These T cell receptor beta chains were read from a single sample in a study of breast tumors, draining lymph nodes, adjacent tissues. TCRdb processed the multiplex PCR reads anew with MiXCR; each CDR3 protein has one entry. The sample shows 20,000 to 25,000 distinct CDR3 sequences, about 38% of them seen only once. Sequencing was performed on breast tumor tissue. Receptor source: a female donor with breast cancer. Some clones in this sample may be carry-over from other donors' samples. Both conserved end residues are trimmed from each CDR3.

cdr3_length	v_call	j_call	cdr3_aa
14	TRBV7-2	TRBJ1-3	ASSSQGQGSGNTIY
11	TRBV5-4	TRBJ1-6	ASHQGLDSPLH
13	TRBV7-8	TRBJ2-7	ASGLGQSFHLEQY
13	TRBV20-1	TRBJ1-5	SARDYGGESEPQH
12	TRBV12-3/TRBV12-4	TRBJ1-6	ASSARGGDSPLH
11	TRBV29-1	TRBJ2-3	SVAEGGTDTQY
12	TRBV29-1	TRBJ2-3	SVRAGTFTDTQY
12	TRBV5-1	TRBJ2-7	ASSLRRGAYEQY
13	TRBV6-5	TRBJ2-7	ASRPGTSGTYEQY
14	TRBV20-1	TRBJ2-3	SARDPGGIGTDTQY
13	TRBV4-3	TRBJ2-3	ASSQGVLAPDTQY
10	TRBV19	TRBJ2-2	ATWASTGELF
13	TRBV4-3	TRBJ2-7	ASSQEGVPSYEQY
11	TRBV30	TRBJ1-2	AWSRGLFYGYT
13	TRBV19	TRBJ2-3	ASSIWDGSTDTQY
12	TRBV6-1	TRBJ2-6	ASSDYSGANVLT
10	TRBV29-1	TRBJ1-2	SVKRPNYGYT
15	TRBV2	TRBJ2-7	ASSVSGTSGTNYEQY
12	TRBV5-5	TRBJ2-1	ASSRSWGSDEQF
12	TRBV5-1	TRBJ1-3	ASSLEGSGNTIY
14	TRBV7-6	TRBJ2-3	ASSSLGGLSTDTQY
13	TRBV20-1	TRBJ2-3	SAGKTGLVPDTQY
12	TRBV9	TRBJ2-7	ASSPFSEKYEQY
13	TRBV7-9	TRBJ1-2	ASSPTGAAWDGYP
13	TRBV19	TRBJ2-7	ASSIRMVGNYEQY
13	TRBV6-5	TRBJ1-6	ASSPLGGQNSPLH
12	TRBV20-1	TRBJ2-7	SARDKSKGNEQY
15	TRBV5-1	TRBJ2-2	ASSLTSGRSHTGELF
15	TRBV18	TRBJ2-7	ASSLQTGGFISDEQY
13	TRBV20-1	TRBJ1-2	SARSGVLGGYGYT
15	TRBV9	TRBJ2-2	ASSLGPVVMNTGELF
14	TRBV4-2	TRBJ2-1	ASSQAAGGGYNEQF
13	TRBV15	TRBJ2-1	ATSNPAGGANEQF
13	TRBV20-1	TRBJ2-2	SARGTMGEAGELF
12	TRBV2	TRBJ2-2	ASSAGPKAGELF
12	TRBV5-1	TRBJ2-7	ASSLVPGWGEQY
14	TRBV7-8	TRBJ2-6	ASSSNRGGGANVLT
10	TRBV20-1	TRBJ1-2	SARSANYGST
9	TRBV29-1	TRBJ2-7	SVRIGHEQY
16	TRBV6-7	TRBJ1-4	ASSYYKGHPPHLGKLF
14	TRBV11-2	TRBJ1-3	ASSLGHRGSGNTIY
11	TRBV25-1	TRBJ1-5	ASSDSSNQPQH